This T cell receptor (beta chain) derives from a study of blood T cell repertoires in COVID-19. Study at large: COVID-19 samples from acute and convalescent phases originated in the United States, Italy and Spain. PBMCs, B-cell-depleted T cells, or T cells provided the cDNA or gDNA that made up the material.

Original processing notes: Quantification of nucleated cells was approximated via reference gene primer amplification. Profiled with immunoSEQ multiplex PCR; TCRdb holds only in-frame clones, not every one. The DNA gave D and trimming, while V, J and clone size come from that table. Of tens of thousands of clones in the sample, approximately 78% were seen once. The sequenced material came from peripheral blood. The sequence derives from a human donor in a cohort sampled during active COVID-19.

This CDR3 reads CASRGLAGGYNEQFF. As DNA, the CDR3 is TGCGCCAGCAGAGGGCTAGCGGGGGGCTACAATGAGCAGTTCTTC. V usage is TRBV5-1 and J usage is TRBJ2-1; TRBD2 agrees at 11 bases. Looked up from germline, CDR1 is SGHRS and CDR2 is YFSETQ. The CDR3 contains 15 residues. After removal of 5 bases from V and 3 bases from J, the junction contained 4 bases not matched to a gene.